A single sample is the source of the 28 T cell receptor beta chains below, sequenced in a study of blood T cell repertoires in COVID-19. This table comes from immunoSEQ multiplex PCR, and its TCRdb copy is limited to in-frame clones, with some not included. The sample consists of 27,000 or so clones, 85% to 90% of them appearing once. The sequenced sample was peripheral blood. The receptor source for this set is a human donor in a cohort sampled during active COVID-19.

V gene TRBV6-6 combines with J gene TRBJ2-1, with TRBD1 matching 7 bases. The V gene end was trimmed by 4 bases and the J gene end by 5 bases; junction bases not matched to a gene: 5. This CDR3 is built from 14 residues. Germline V gene sequence: CDR1 MNHNY, CDR2 SVGAGI (reference sequence). The chain's CDR3 is CASSFGTAHNEQFF. CDR3 bases: TGTGCCAGCAGTTTTGGGACAGCTCACAATGAGCAGTTCTTC.

The rearrangement uses TRBV10-3 and TRBJ1-1; 9 bases map to TRBD1. CDR1 and CDR2 from the germline V gene are ENHRY and SYGVKD. Trimming removed 6 bases from V and 4 bases from J; junction bases left unmatched: 3. The CDR3 length is 13 residues. This CDR3 reads CAIRGQGSTEAFF. The DNA of the CDR3 is TGTGCCATCAGAGGACAGGGGAGCACTGAAGCTTTCTTT.

This clone was seen more than once but under ten times. The chain has TRBV28 and TRBJ2-7, with 8 bases lining up with TRBD1. Germline loops: CDR1 MDHEN, CDR2 SYDVKM. The CDR3 consists of 17 residues. Germline trimming cut 4 bases from V and 3 bases from J; bases unmatched to any gene: 14. CDR3 residues: CASSSYQTPGQDYEQYF. Written as DNA, the CDR3 is TGTGCCAGCAGTTCCTATCAGACCCCGGGACAGGACTACGAGCAGTACTTC.

V usage is TRBV13 and J usage is TRBJ1-1; possibly TRBD1 for D (5 bases). The CDR3 has 15 amino acids. CDR1 is PRHDT, CDR2 FYEKMQ, per germline (reference sequence). Trimming shortened V by 2 bases and J by 1 base, and 11 bases separated the two germline ends. The CDR3 nucleotides read TGTGCCAGCAGCTTAAGCGACAGCCAGAACACTGAAGCTTTCTTT. Protein: CASSLSDSQNTEAFF.

The chain employs TRBV5-8 and TRBJ1-4; D remains ambiguous. The CDR3 consists of 13 residues. Germline V gene sequence: CDR1 SGHTS, CDR2 YDEGEE. The V gene lost 4 bases and the J gene lost 5 bases, with 9 bases spanning the gap. The CDR3 loop reads CASSLGRNEKLFF. The DNA of the CDR3 is TGTGCCAGCAGCCTAGGGAGGAATGAAAAACTGTTTTTT.

Turning to this clone: At one end, the junction sequence differs from germline, possibly due to a read error. The chain carries TRBV7-9 and TRBJ2-7, with 7 bases matching TRBD1. The germline V gene has CDR1 SEHNR and CDR2 FQNEAQ (reference sequence). The CDR3 is 13 residues long. The DNA for the CDR3 is TGTGCCAGCAGCTTACCCGACAGGGCACCTCTCCACTTC. It codes for CASSLPDRAPLHF.

The genes are TRBV6-1 and TRBJ2-1, with a tentative D call TRBD1 (5 bases). The germline gives CDR1 MNHNS, CDR2 SASEGT. Trimming cost V 2 bases and J 13 bases, with 12 bases left between them. The CDR3 runs 12 residues. CDR3 sequence reads: CASSEPRTTQFF. The CDR3 DNA follows: TGTGCCAGCAGTGAACCCCGGACAACACAGTTCTTC.

J is TRBJ1-3 and V is TRBV10-2, with a possible D match to TRBD1 (5 bases). The germline gives CDR1 WSHSY, CDR2 SAAADI. The CDR3 is 16 residues long. V lost 1 base and J lost 3, with 13 bases in between. CDR3 nucleotide sequence: TGCGCCAGCAGTGAGTTACTCCAGGGCTTTGGAAACACCATATATTTT. Its translation is CASSELLQGFGNTIYF.

CDR3 DNA: TGCGCCAGCGCCCGGACAACGTACAATGAGCAGTTCTTC. Residues: CASARTTYNEQFF. This chain uses TRBV10-1 with TRBJ2-1; a possible D gene is TRBD1 (5 bases). The CDR3 extends over 13 amino acids. Germline-derived CDR1 and CDR2 are WNHNN and SYGVQD (reference sequence). Trimming took 8 bases from V and 4 from J, leaving 12 bases between them.

The CDR3 reads CSASRLAGRNTGELFF. The CDR3 bases are TGCAGTGCTAGTAGGCTAGCGGGGCGGAACACCGGGGAGCTGTTTTTT. The rearrangement uses TRBV20-1 and TRBJ2-2; 9 nucleotides match TRBD2. Germline V CDR1 and CDR2: DFQATT, SNEGSKA (reference sequence). This CDR3 region has 16 residues. The J segment lost 1 base and the V segment lost 3 bases, leaving 6 bases of the junction unmatched.

CDR3 loop: CASSLTPGQGAYEQYF. CDR3 DNA: TGCGCCAGCAGCTTGACCCCGGGACAGGGGGCCTACGAGCAGTACTTC. The V call is TRBV5-1, the J call TRBJ2-7; 11 bases fit TRBD1. The CDR3 runs to 16 residues. V shed 1 base, J shed 2 bases, and the junction held 5 bases outside the gene matches. Germline values: CDR1 SGHRS, CDR2 YFSETQ.

The chain employs TRBV27 and TRBJ1-2; TRBD1 is a possible D gene (6 bases). Trimming removed 5 bases at V and 0 bases at J, with 19 bases between. Germline values: CDR1 MNHEY, CDR2 SMNVEV (reference sequence). The CDR3 is made up of 17 amino acids. The CDR3 DNA reads TGTGCCAGCAGTCCCTCGGTGGGACACCCGTCTAACTATGGCTACACCTTC. Its translation is CASSPSVGHPSNYGYTF.

This chain connects TRBV7-9 to TRBJ2-3; maybe TRBD1 (6 bases). The CDR3 sequence is 14 residues long. The V end lost 3 bases, the J end lost 3 bases, and 10 bases lay between the germline ends. Germline CDR1 reads SEHNR; CDR2 reads FQNEAQ (reference sequence). The CDR3 nucleotides are TGTGCCAGCAGCTTCGGACAGAGGACAGATACGCAGTATTTT. Protein product: CASSFGQRTDTQYF.

This rearrangement joins TRBV27 to TRBJ2-3; D possibly corresponds to TRBD1 (6 bases). The CDR3 consists of 16 residues. Trimming left V 4 bases short and J 2 bases short, with 16 bases between. The germline gives CDR1 MNHEY, CDR2 SMNVEV (reference sequence). The CDR3 spells CASSSPGTSPTDTQYF. The CDR3 coding sequence is TGTGCCAGCAGTTCCCCCGGGACAAGTCCCACAGATACGCAGTATTTT.

The chain recombines TRBV29-1 with TRBJ2-3; the match to TRBD2 covers 8 bases. V shed 8 bases, J shed 4 bases, and the junction held 17 bases outside the gene matches. Germline lookup yields CDR1 SQVTM and CDR2 ANQGSEA. The CDR3 is 16 residues long. The CDR3 loop is CSTFEAGLASPDTQYF. Written as DNA, the CDR3 is TGCAGCACTTTTGAGGCCGGACTAGCATCTCCAGATACGCAGTATTTT.

V usage is TRBV7-6 and J usage is TRBJ2-3; no reliable D call. With 1 base removed from V and 6 bases from J, the gap between germline ends came to 8 bases. Germline CDR1 SGHVS, CDR2 FNYEAQ. CDR3 length: 13 amino acids. The CDR3 bases are TGTGCCAGCAGCTTAGTGGAGCTGGATACGCAGTATTTT. Its protein product is CASSLVELDTQYF.

This clone has only a few counts. This chain connects TRBV10-1 to TRBJ2-3, with D possibly TRBD2 on 6 matching bases. The CDR3 sequence is 14 residues long. The V gene lost 4 bases and the J gene lost 3 bases, with 11 bases spanning the gap. CDR1 WNHNN and CDR2 SYGVQD come from the germline V gene (reference sequence). CDR3 in amino acids: CASSVERGTDTQYF. The DNA of the CDR3 is TGCGCCAGCAGTGTGGAACGGGGGACAGATACGCAGTATTTT.

The chain is built from TRBV3-1 (or the pseudogene TRBV3-2) and TRBJ1-2; 7 nucleotides align to TRBD1. Trimming at V came to 0 bases and at J to 7 bases, leaving 8 bases not matched to a gene. The CDR3 covers 15 residues. Germline values: CDR1 LGHDT, CDR2 YNNKEL (reference sequence). The CDR3 is CASSQEETGRLGYTF. The CDR3 region has the DNA TGTGCCAGCAGCCAAGAGGAGACAGGGAGGCTTGGCTACACCTTC.

V is TRBV6-5 and J is TRBJ2-1, with TRBD2 identical over 11 bases. The V gene end was trimmed by 6 bases and the J gene end by 4 bases; junction bases not matched to a gene: 5. This CDR3 is 15 amino acids long. Looked up from germline, CDR1 is MNHEY and CDR2 is SVGAGI. The CDR3, as DNA: TGTGCCAGCAGGAAGACTAGCGGGGCGTACAATGAGCAGTTCTTC. Translation gives CASRKTSGAYNEQFF.

This rearrangement joins TRBV6-1 to TRBJ2-1, with 8 bases lining up with TRBD2. The V gene end was trimmed by 3 bases and the J gene end by 3 bases; junction bases not matched to a gene: 7. The CDR3 is 16 residues long. Germline CDR1 and CDR2: MNHNS and SASEGT. The CDR3 sequence: CASSENGLANYNEQFF. The CDR3 DNA sequence: TGTGCCAGCAGTGAGAACGGACTAGCAAACTACAATGAGCAGTTCTTC.

The chain recombines TRBV4-2 with TRBJ2-5, with TRBD2 identical over 9 bases. There are 18 residues in the CDR3. Germline lookup yields CDR1 LGHNA and CDR2 YNFKEQ. J was trimmed by 4 bases and V by 4 bases; bases with no gene match: 16. CDR3 sequence reads: CASSPQPRASGDGETQYF. CDR3 coding DNA: TGTGCCAGCAGCCCCCAACCCAGAGCTAGCGGGGATGGAGAGACCCAGTACTTC.

The CDR3 DNA sequence: TGCGCCAGCAGCCAACCAAACTACGATACCAGATCTTTTAATAATGAAAAACTGTTTTTT. It translates to CASSQPNYDTRSFNNEKLFF. V is TRBV4-1 and J is TRBJ1-4; the D is unclear. Germline CDR1 MGHRA, CDR2 YSYEKL. This CDR3 comprises 20 residues. The V end was cut by 2 bases, the J end by 4 bases, with 26 bases between.

The CDR3 sequence is CASITLPRGETQYF. CDR3 in DNA: TGCGCCAGCATCACCCTCCCCAGGGGTGAGACCCAGTACTTC. The genes are TRBV5-1 and TRBJ2-5, with D tentatively TRBD1 (6 bases). Trimming left V 6 bases short and J 5 bases short, with 17 bases between. Germline CDR1 reads SGHRS; CDR2 reads YFSETQ. The CDR3 totals 14 residues.

The V and J genes are TRBV5-1 and TRBJ2-1; D remains ambiguous. The CDR3 loop spans 15 amino acids. The V end lost 0 bases, the J end lost 0 bases, and 7 bases lay between the germline ends. Germline values: CDR1 SGHRS, CDR2 YFSETQ. The CDR3 DNA reads as TGCGCCAGCAGCTTGGCCAAGAGCTCCTACAATGAGCAGTTCTTC. Protein: CASSLAKSSYNEQFF.

The V gene is TRBV3-1 (or the pseudogene TRBV3-2), the J gene TRBJ2-1; a weak D match, TRBD1 (6 bases). V was trimmed by 0 bases and J by 2 bases, leaving 14 bases between them. Germline CDR1 reads LGHDT; CDR2 reads YNNKEL (reference sequence). There are 17 residues in the CDR3. CDR3 DNA: TGTGCCAGCAGCCAAGAAAGGACAGCAACTGCCTACAATGAGCAGTTCTTC. Protein sequence: CASSQERTATAYNEQFF.

This sequence joins TRBV2 and TRBJ2-5, with D unclear. This CDR3 spans 13 amino acids. The V end lost 4 bases, the J end lost 2 bases, and 8 bases lay between the germline ends. Germline V gene lookup returns CDR1 SNHLY and CDR2 FYNNEI. This CDR3 is CASSAGRQETQYF. In nucleotides, the CDR3 is TGTGCCAGCAGTGCGGGTAGACAAGAGACCCAGTACTTC.

The rearrangement joins TRBV9 to TRBJ1-5, with D perhaps TRBD1 (6 bases). Germline lookup yields CDR1 SGDLS and CDR2 YYNGEE. V was cut by 1 base and J by 1 base, with 18 bases left in between. The CDR3 covers 18 residues. Here the CDR3 DNA reads TGTGCCAGCAGCGTACGTCAGGGGCGTTTGGGGAGCAATCAGCCCCAGCATTTT. Its translation: CASSVRQGRLGSNQPQHF.

The chain is built from TRBV28 and TRBJ2-1; 8 nucleotides agree with TRBD1. The J segment lost 7 bases and the V segment lost 4 bases, leaving 9 bases of the junction unmatched. The germline gives CDR1 MDHEN, CDR2 SYDVKM. This CDR3 comprises 15 residues. The chain's CDR3 is CASSSPGQGRNEQFF. The CDR3, as DNA: TGTGCCAGCAGTTCCCCAGGACAGGGCCGTAATGAGCAGTTCTTC.